This T cell receptor (beta chain) was captured in a study of shared clonotypes between healthy human individuals (TCRdb year 2020). About the full investigation: A couple of women and a few men aged 18 to 49 years were included in the cohort. For each donor, CD4 naive and CD4 memory were each given three plates, CD8 naive was given two plates, and CD8 memory was given one plate. The study deeply sequenced blood TCR repertoires of several healthy adults to estimate repertoire size and the extent of clonotype sharing between individuals. To increase sequencing depth and limit assay-specific biases, TCR repertoire library preparation and sequencing were carried out by different laboratories using diverse techniques. Between about 0.8 and 8.9 billion PBMCs per donor were obtained by leukapheresis. Results the study describes overall, beyond this receptor: When a few donors were compared, the shared fraction of clonotypes was about 5% for naive CD4, approximately 3.3% for naive CD8, about 2.4% for memory CD4, and approximately 0.4% for memory CD8. Sampling was limited to blood, and TCR repertoires in tissue likely differ from TCR repertoires in blood. Naive subsets generally had larger estimated clonotype richness than memory subsets. The small number of donors limited the genetic and exposure-history diversity represented. Compared with non-shared clonotypes, clonotypes shared by all four sorted-subset donors had higher generation probabilities. Incomplete sequencing was indicated by rarefaction of sorted-subset datasets, despite the large sequencing depth. Pairwise subsampling led to the expectation that sequencing depth would affect the degree of clonotype sharing among donors.

This clone was recorded only once. The antigen this receptor binds is unknown. Base qualities are not at hand, and no much larger clone is one base apart. The donors were healthy, HIV-negative adults with no recently reported acute infections or vaccinations. All donors were Caucasian adults living in Nashville, Tennessee, USA. CD4+ T cells were enriched through magnetic negative selection, after which naive cells were positively selected on CD45RA and the remaining negative fraction served as the memory subset. After blood collection by leukapheresis, PBMCs were isolated using Ficoll-Histopaque density gradient centrifugation and then cryopreserved in the vapor phase of liquid nitrogen. Purity and quantity of every magnetically sorted T cell population were checked by analytical flow cytometry. From each sorted fraction, genomic DNA was isolated and quantified by UV absorbance on a Nanodrop 2000c.

The germline V gene (reference sequence) supplies CDR1 LNHDA and CDR2 SQIVND. The cysteine opens and the phenylalanine closes a CDR3 of 17 amino acids. Here the CDR3 DNA is all that survives: 51 bases in frame from base 1. The junction shows trimming of 4 bases on V and 4 bases on J, and the gene matches do not reach 5 bases of it. Using the deep immunoSEQ assay, TCR CDR3 regions were amplified from genomic DNA by multiplex PCR. Genomic DNA extracted from each cell subset was distributed evenly over all wells of several immunoSEQ 96-well plates, and each plate served as one replicate. For sorted subsets, each replicate PCR was loaded with 200 to 250 ng genomic DNA, equivalent to 25,000 to 35,000 T cell genomes. Purified libraries were quantified with a Qubit 3.0 fluorometer, sized on a Bioanalyzer 2100, and re-quantified with the KAPA Library Quantification kit. Every immunoSEQ 96-well plate was sequenced on a separate single-read 150-cycle Illumina NextSeq 550 flow cell. Per the source publication's procedure: The immunoSEQ output contained only junctional sequences without quality scores, so filtering could not match that applied to full-length reads. Sequences were annotated with PyIR, a Python wrapper for IgBLAST v1.9, using IMGT germline references to assign V/J genes and CDR3. Reads were filtered out if the reads had weak V/J assignments (E-value above 1e-6), no CDR3, stop codons, out-of-frame junctions, or ambiguous translated residues. V3J clonotypes were defined by identical inferred V gene, J gene, and CDR3 amino acid sequence. The percentage overlap between two repertoires was calculated by dividing the number of shared unique clonotypes by the size of the smaller repertoire. Repertoire richness was assessed with RTK rarefaction, the Chao1 estimator, and Recon v2.1 estimates of unobserved clonotypes. Generation probabilities were computed with OLGA for all TCRbeta clonotypes obtained by the gDNA method from four donors. Drawn from immuneACCESS, this table holds only the in-frame rearrangements with V and J called that TCRdb kept. Clones are partly lost; checked studies trace under half to an unresolved V gene and leave the rest unexplained. V and J calls and clone size follow that table, whereas D and trimming were derived from the DNA. For this sample the table gives approximately 640,000 clones, of which approximately 79% were detected only once. Approximately 1.8% of the sample is held by the ten biggest clonotypes.

Sequences were obtained from memory CD4+ T cells sorted from blood. Per the publication, the cell subset or site label means: CD45RA-negative fraction. The clonotype originates from a woman in her thirties in good health. The chain couples TRBV19 to TRBJ2-6; 12 bases in between match TRBD2. The CDR3 here reads CASSKLAGGAGANVLTF. In nucleotide form, the sequence is TGTGCCAGTAGTAAACTAGCGGGAGGAGCGGGGGCCAACGTCCTGACTTTC.